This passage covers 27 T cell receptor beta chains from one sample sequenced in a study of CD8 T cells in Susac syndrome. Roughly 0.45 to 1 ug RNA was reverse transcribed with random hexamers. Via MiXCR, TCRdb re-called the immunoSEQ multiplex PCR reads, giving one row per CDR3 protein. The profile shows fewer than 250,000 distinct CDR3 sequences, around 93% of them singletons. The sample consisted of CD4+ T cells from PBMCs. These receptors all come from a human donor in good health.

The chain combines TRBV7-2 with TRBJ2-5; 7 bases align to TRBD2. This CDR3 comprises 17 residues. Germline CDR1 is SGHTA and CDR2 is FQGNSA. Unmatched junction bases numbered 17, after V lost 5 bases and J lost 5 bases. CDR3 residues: CASSPGRSSGSWETQYF. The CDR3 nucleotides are TGTGCCAGCAGCCCAGGCCGCTCTAGCGGTTCCTGGGAGACCCAGTACTTC.

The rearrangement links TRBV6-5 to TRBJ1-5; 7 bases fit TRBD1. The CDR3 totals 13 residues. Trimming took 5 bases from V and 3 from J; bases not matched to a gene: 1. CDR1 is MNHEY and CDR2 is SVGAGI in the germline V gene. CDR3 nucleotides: TGTGCCAGCAGTGGGACAGTCAATCAGCCCCAGCATTTT. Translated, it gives CASSGTVNQPQHF.

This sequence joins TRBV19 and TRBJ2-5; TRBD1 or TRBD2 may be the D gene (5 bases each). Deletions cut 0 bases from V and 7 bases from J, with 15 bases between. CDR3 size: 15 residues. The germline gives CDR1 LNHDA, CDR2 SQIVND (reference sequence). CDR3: CASSIDLRGDGTQYF. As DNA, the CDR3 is TGTGCCAGTAGTATAGATCTTAGAGGGGACGGGACCCAGTACTTC. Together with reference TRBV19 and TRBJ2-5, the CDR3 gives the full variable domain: DGGITQSPKYLFRKEGQNVTLSCEQNLNHDAMYWYRQDPGQGLRLIYYSQIVNDFQKGDIAEGYSVSREKKESFPLTVTSAQKNPTAFYLCASSIDLRGDGTQYFGPGTRLLVL.

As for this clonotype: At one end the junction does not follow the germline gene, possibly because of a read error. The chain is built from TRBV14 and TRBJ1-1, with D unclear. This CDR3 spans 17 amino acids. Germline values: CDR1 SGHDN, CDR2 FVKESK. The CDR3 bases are TGTGCCAGCAGCCAGCCGGGGAGAGCACGAATGAAAACTGAAGCTTTCTTT. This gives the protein CASSQPGRARMKTEAFF.

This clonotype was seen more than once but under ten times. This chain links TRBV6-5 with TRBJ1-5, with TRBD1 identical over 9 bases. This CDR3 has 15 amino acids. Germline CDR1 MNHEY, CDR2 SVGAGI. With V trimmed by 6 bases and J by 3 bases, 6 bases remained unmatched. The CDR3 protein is CASSQTGGTNQPQHF. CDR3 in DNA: TGTGCCAGCAGCCAGACAGGGGGAACCAATCAGCCCCAGCATTTT.

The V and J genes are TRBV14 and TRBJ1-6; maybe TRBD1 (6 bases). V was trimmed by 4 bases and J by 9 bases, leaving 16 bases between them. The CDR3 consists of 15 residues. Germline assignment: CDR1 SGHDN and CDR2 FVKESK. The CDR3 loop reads CASSRSGGLSSPLHF. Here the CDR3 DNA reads TGTGCCAGCAGCCGTAGCGGGGGGCTGAGTTCACCCCTCCACTTT.

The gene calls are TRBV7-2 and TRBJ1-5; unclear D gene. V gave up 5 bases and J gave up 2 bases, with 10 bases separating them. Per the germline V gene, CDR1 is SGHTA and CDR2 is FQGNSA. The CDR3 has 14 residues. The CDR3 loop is CASSPTRGNQPQHF. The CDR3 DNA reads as TGTGCCAGCAGCCCGACCCGGGGCAATCAGCCCCAGCATTTT.

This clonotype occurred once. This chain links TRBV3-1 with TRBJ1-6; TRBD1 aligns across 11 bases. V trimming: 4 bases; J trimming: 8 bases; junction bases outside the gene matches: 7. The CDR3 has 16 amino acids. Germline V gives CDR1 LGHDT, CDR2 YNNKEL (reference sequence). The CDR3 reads CASSPTLGQGDSPLHF. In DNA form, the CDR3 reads TGTGCCAGCAGCCCCACCCTGGGACAGGGGGATTCACCCCTCCACTTT. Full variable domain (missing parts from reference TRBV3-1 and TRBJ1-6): DTAVSQTPKYLVTQMGNDKSIKCEQNLGHDTMYWYKQDSKKFLKIMFSYNNKELIINETVPNRFSPKSPDKAHLNLHINSLELGDSAVYFCASSPTLGQGDSPLHFGNGTRLTVT.

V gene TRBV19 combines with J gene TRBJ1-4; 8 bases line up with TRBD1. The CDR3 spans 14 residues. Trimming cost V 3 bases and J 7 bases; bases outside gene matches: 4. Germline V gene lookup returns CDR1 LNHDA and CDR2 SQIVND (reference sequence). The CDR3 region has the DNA TGTGCCAGTAGTATTGGACAGGGTGGTGAAAAACTGTTTTTT. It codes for CASSIGQGGEKLFF.

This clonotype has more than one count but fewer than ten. CDR3 sequence (DNA): TGTGCCAGCAGTCTCCTTCTGGCAGGGGTCACTGAAGCTTTCTTT. It encodes CASSLLLAGVTEAFF. V usage is TRBV6-5 and J usage is TRBJ1-1; D is perhaps TRBD1 (6 bases). V was cut by 5 bases and J by 4 bases, with 17 bases left in between. CDR3 size: 15 residues. Looked up from germline, CDR1 is MNHEY and CDR2 is SVGAGI.

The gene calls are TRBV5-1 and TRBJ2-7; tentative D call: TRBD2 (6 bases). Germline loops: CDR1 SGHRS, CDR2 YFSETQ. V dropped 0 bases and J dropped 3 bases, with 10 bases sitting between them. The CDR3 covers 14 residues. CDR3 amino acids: CASSLVEGSYEQYF. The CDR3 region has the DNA TGCGCCAGCAGCTTGGTGGAGGGGAGCTACGAGCAGTACTTC.

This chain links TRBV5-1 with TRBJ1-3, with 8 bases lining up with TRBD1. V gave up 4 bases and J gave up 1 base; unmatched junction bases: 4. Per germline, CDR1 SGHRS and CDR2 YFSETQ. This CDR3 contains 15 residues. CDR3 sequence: CASSPGQGSGNTIYF. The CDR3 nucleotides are TGCGCCAGCAGCCCTGGACAGGGATCTGGAAACACCATATATTTT.

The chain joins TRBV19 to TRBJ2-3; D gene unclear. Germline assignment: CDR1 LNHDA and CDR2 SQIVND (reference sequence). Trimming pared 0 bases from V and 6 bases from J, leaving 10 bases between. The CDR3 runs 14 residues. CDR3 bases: TGTGCCAGTAGTATAGAGGGCCAGAGGGATACGCAGTATTTT. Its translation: CASSIEGQRDTQYF.

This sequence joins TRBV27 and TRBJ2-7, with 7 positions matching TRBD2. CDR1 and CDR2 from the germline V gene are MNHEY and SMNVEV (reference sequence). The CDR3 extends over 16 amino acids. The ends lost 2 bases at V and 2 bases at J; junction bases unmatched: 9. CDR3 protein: CASSLKGGGGAYEQYF. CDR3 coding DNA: TGTGCCAGCAGTTTAAAAGGCGGGGGAGGAGCCTACGAGCAGTACTTC.

The CDR3 nucleotides are TGTGCCACTGCCGGAGGCTTTAATTCACCCCTCCACTTT. Amino acids: CATAGGFNSPLHF. V gene TRBV19 combines with J gene TRBJ1-6; D gene unclear. The CDR3 sequence is 13 residues long. Between the trimmed V and J ends, which lost 10 bases and 6 bases, there was a span of 13 bases. Germline assignment: CDR1 LNHDA and CDR2 SQIVND (reference sequence). The full variable domain, in which reference TRBV19 and TRBJ1-6 provide the parts outside the CDR3, is DGGITQSPKYLFRKEGQNVTLSCEQNLNHDAMYWYRQDPGQGLRLIYYSQIVNDFQKGDIAEGYSVSREKKESFPLTVTSAQKNPTAFYLCATAGGFNSPLHFGNGTRLTVT.

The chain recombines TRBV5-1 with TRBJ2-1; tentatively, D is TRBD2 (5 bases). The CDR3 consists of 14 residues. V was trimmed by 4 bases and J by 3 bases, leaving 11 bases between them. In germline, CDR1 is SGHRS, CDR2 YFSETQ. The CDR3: CASSQRTDYNEQFF. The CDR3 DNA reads TGCGCCAGCAGCCAGCGGACGGACTACAATGAGCAGTTCTTC. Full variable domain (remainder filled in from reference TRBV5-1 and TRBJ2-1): KAGVTQTPRYLIKTRGQQVTLSCSPISGHRSVSWYQQTPGQGLQFLFEYFSETQRNKGNFPGRFSGRQFSNSRSEMNVSTLELGDSALYLCASSQRTDYNEQFFGPGTRLTVL.

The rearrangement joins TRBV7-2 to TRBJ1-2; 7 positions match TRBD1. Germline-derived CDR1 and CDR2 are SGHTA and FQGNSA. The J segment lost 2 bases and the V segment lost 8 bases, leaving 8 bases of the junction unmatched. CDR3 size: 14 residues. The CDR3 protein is CASSVEGANYGYTF. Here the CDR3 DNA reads TGTGCCAGCTCGGTCGAGGGGGCAAACTATGGCTACACCTTC.

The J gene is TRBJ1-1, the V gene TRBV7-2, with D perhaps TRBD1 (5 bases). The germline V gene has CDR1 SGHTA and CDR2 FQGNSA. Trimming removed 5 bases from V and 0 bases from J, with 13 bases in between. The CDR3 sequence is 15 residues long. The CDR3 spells CASSPRGVMNTEAFF. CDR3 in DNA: TGTGCCAGCAGCCCTAGAGGGGTGATGAACACTGAAGCTTTCTTT.

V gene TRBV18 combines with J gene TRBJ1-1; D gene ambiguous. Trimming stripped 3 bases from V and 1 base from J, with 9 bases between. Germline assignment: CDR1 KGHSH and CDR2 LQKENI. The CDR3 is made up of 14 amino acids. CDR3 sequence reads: CASSPLDGNTEAFF. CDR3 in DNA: TGTGCCAGCTCACCCCTGGACGGGAACACTGAAGCTTTCTTT.

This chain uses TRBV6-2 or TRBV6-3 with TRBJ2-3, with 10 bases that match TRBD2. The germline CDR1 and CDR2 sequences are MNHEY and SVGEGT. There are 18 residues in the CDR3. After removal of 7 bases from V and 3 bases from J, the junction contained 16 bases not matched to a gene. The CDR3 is CASNPRASGGLETDTQYF. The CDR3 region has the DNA TGTGCCAGCAACCCCAGGGCTAGCGGGGGCCTAGAAACAGATACGCAGTATTTT.

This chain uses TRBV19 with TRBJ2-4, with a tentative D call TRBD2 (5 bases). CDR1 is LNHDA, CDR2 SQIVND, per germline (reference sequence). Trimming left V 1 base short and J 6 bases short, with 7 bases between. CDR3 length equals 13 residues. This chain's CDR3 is CASSIGGANIQYF. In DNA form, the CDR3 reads TGTGCCAGTAGTATAGGGGGAGCAAACATTCAGTACTTC.

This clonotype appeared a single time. The CDR3 DNA sequence: TGTGCCAGCAGCCAAGATCTGTTTGGAGCAACCAGGGCTTTCTTT. It translates to CASSQDLFGATRAFF. This rearrangement joins TRBV3-1 to TRBJ1-1; D not certain. The CDR3 has 15 residues. V was cut by 0 bases and J by 11 bases, with 19 bases left in between. CDR1 is LGHDT, CDR2 YNNKEL, per germline (reference sequence).

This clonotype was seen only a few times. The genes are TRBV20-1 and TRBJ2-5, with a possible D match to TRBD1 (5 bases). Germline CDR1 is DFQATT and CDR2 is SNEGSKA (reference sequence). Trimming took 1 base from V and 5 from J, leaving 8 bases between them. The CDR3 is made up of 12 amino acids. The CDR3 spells CSARAQGETQYF. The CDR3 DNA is TGCAGTGCTAGAGCGCAGGGCGAGACCCAGTACTTC.

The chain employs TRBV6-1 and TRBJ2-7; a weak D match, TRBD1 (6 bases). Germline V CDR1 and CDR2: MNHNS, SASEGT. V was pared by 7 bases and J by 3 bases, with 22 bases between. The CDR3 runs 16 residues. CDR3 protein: CASTKGVGGLGYEQYF. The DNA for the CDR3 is TGTGCCAGCACCAAGGGGGTCGGCGGCTTAGGCTACGAGCAGTACTTC.

The CDR3 loop is CASSVRGIGELFF. The CDR3, as DNA: TGTGCCAGCAGCGTCCGGGGCATCGGGGAGCTGTTTTTT. The rearrangement joins TRBV9 to TRBJ2-2; D possibly matches TRBD1 or TRBD2 (5 bases each). Trimming removed 2 bases from V and 7 bases from J, with 9 bases in between. CDR3 size: 13 residues. From germline, CDR1 is SGDLS and CDR2 YYNGEE. The variable domain in full, with the rest retrieved from reference TRBV9 and TRBJ2-2, is DSGVTQTPKHLITATGQRVTLRCSPRSGDLSVYWYQQSLDQGLQFLIQYYNGEERAKGNILERFSAQQFPDLHSELNLSSLELGDSALYFCASSVRGIGELFFGEGSRLTVL.

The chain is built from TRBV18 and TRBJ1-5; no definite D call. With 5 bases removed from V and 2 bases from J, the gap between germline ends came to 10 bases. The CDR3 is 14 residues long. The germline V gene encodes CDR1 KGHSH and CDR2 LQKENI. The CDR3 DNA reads TGTGCCAGCTCAACTCGGGCCGGCAATCAGCCCCAGCATTTT. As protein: CASSTRAGNQPQHF.

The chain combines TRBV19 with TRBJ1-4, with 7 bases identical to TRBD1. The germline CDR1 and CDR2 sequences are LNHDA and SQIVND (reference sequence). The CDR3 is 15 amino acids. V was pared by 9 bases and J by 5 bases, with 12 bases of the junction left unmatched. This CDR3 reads CASRVGQAENEKLFF. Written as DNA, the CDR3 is TGTGCCAGCCGGGTCGGACAGGCCGAGAATGAAAAACTGTTTTTT.